What follows are 9 T cell receptor beta chains derived from one specimen sequenced in a study of cytomegalovirus exposure and HLA in healthy donors. Vbeta (60) and Jbeta (13) primers were used in the PCR. Here immunoSEQ multiplex PCR was the method, and the copy in TCRdb shows in-frame clones only, minus some. This table holds about 160,000 clones, 80% found once. Specimen: PBMCs. The receptors come from a woman in her 50s in good health and CMV-seropositive.

The chain carries TRBV29-1 and TRBJ2-5; the D gene is possibly TRBD1 (6 bases). The J call could be wrong; TRBJ2-7 is a better fit for the DNA end. Germline CDR1 and CDR2: SQVTM and ANQGSEA. The CDR3 consists of 12 residues. CDR3 sequence (DNA): TGCAGCGTAAACAGGGATTATAACGAGCAGTACTTC. Its protein is CSVNRDYNEQYF.

The genes are TRBV19 and TRBJ1-2; 8 bases fit TRBD1. The CDR3 totals 15 residues. Germline-derived CDR1 and CDR2 are LNHDA and SQIVND (reference sequence). The junction had 6 bases not matched to a gene; V was cut back by 1 base and J by 5 bases. CDR3 amino acids: CASSIAGGAGYGYTF. DNA for the CDR3: TGTGCCAGTAGTATAGCAGGGGGCGCTGGATATGGCTACACCTTC.

The chain employs TRBV14 and TRBJ1-1, with no clear D. V lost 2 bases and J lost 2, with 6 bases in between. Germline V gives CDR1 SGHDN, CDR2 FVKESK. The CDR3 loop spans 13 amino acids. The CDR3 loop reads CASSQTLNTEAFF. The CDR3, as DNA: TGTGCCAGCAGCCAAACACTAAACACTGAAGCTTTCTTT.

The chain combines TRBV28 with TRBJ1-4; D call uncertain. Germline CDR1 and CDR2: MDHEN and SYDVKM. This CDR3 contains 13 residues. V was pared by 3 bases and J by 6 bases, with 8 bases between. The CDR3 bases are TGTGCCAGCAGTTTGGCCCAGGATGAAAAACTGTTTTTT. Translated: CASSLAQDEKLFF.

V is TRBV11-2 and J is TRBJ2-5, with 8 bases identical to TRBD2. There are 14 residues in the CDR3. Per germline, CDR1 SGHAT and CDR2 FQNNGV. V shed 6 bases, J shed 1 base, and the junction held 4 bases outside the gene matches. For the CDR3, the DNA is TGTGCCAGCAGTTCCGGGACTAGCCAAGAGACCCAGTACTTC. This codes for CASSSGTSQETQYF.

The CDR3 is CASSLEAVDYNEQFF. CDR3 DNA sequence: TGTGCCAGCAGCTTAGAGGCAGTTGACTACAATGAGCAGTTCTTC. The V call is TRBV11-3, the J call TRBJ2-1, with D unclear. Trimming stripped 0 bases from V and 3 bases from J, with 9 bases between. Germline CDR1 reads SGHNT; CDR2 reads YENEEA. The CDR3 runs 15 residues.

About this clone: Other nucleotide sequences in the sample specify the same CDR3. The chain combines TRBV5-4 with TRBJ2-3, with 7 nucleotides matching TRBD1. CDR3 length: 15 amino acids. Trimming removed 4 bases from V and 0 bases from J; junction bases left unmatched: 5. In germline, CDR1 is SGHNT, CDR2 YYREEE (reference sequence). The CDR3 protein is CASSPWTGSTDTQYF. DNA of the CDR3: TGTGCCAGCAGCCCTTGGACAGGAAGCACAGATACGCAGTATTTT.

The chain links TRBV9 to TRBJ2-3; no firm D call. Germline loops: CDR1 SGDLS, CDR2 YYNGEE. This CDR3 comprises 13 residues. V was trimmed by 0 bases and J by 5 bases, leaving 7 bases between them. The CDR3 spells CASSVGSEDTQYF. Here the CDR3 DNA reads TGTGCCAGCAGCGTAGGGTCAGAAGATACGCAGTATTTT.

The chain employs TRBV5-1 and TRBJ2-3; no firm D call. The ends were cut back, 0 bases at V and 1 base at J, with 12 bases in the middle. The germline V gene encodes CDR1 SGHRS and CDR2 YFSETQ. The CDR3 covers 16 residues. Here the CDR3 reads CASSLANYIGTDTQYF. CDR3 nucleotide sequence: TGCGCCAGCAGCTTGGCCAACTACATAGGCACAGATACGCAGTATTTT.